The 24 T cell receptor beta chains in this list originate from one sample, sequenced in a study of T-cell memory formation after mild COVID-19. TCRdb reprocessed the 5' RACE reads with MiXCR, giving one entry per CDR3 protein. This sample yields around 420,000 distinct CDR3 sequences, of which roughly 24% are seen a single time; 8.8% belongs to the top ten. The sample consisted of PBMCs or a T cell subset sorted from them (not recorded which). These receptors all come from an adult woman who had mild COVID-19 (a few samples of this study predate the infection). Cell type and time point are not known.

This clonotype was counted ten times or more. V usage is TRBV12-3 or TRBV12-4 and J usage is TRBJ2-3; 11 positions agree with TRBD2. The CDR3 spans 16 residues. The V gene end was trimmed by 5 bases and the J gene end by 6 bases; junction bases not matched to a gene: 10. CDR3 protein: CASSRNLAGGPDTQYF. Here the CDR3 DNA reads TGTGCCAGCAGTCGTAACTTAGCGGGGGGGCCCGATACGCAGTATTTT.

The rearrangement uses TRBV9 and TRBJ2-7, with 9 bases lining up with TRBD1. Germline V gene sequence: CDR1 SGDLS, CDR2 YYNGEE. The CDR3 consists of 15 residues. V dropped 0 bases and J dropped 3; count of bases not matched to a gene: 4. This chain's CDR3 is CASSVDGQGYYEQYF. Written as DNA, the CDR3 is TGTGCCAGCAGCGTAGACGGACAGGGGTACTACGAGCAGTACTTC.

The gene calls are TRBV5-1 and TRBJ2-1, with 7 bases fitting TRBD2. CDR1 SGHRS and CDR2 YFSETQ come from the germline V gene. Trimming removed 2 bases from V and 5 bases from J; junction bases left unmatched: 4. The CDR3 loop spans 14 amino acids. The CDR3 nucleotides read TGCGCCAGCAGCTTTGGCGGGAGCCACAATGAGCAGTTCTTC. It is translated as CASSFGGSHNEQFF.

V is TRBV5-1 and J is TRBJ2-7; D may correspond to TRBD1 or TRBD2 (6 bases each). CDR1 and CDR2 (germline): SGHRS, YFSETQ. Trimming pared 1 base from V and 3 bases from J, leaving 17 bases between. CDR3 length: 16 amino acids. CDR3 bases: TGCGCCAGCAGCTTGATCCCCCCGGGGGCGGTCTACGAGCAGTACTTC. Translated: CASSLIPPGAVYEQYF.

The V call is TRBV13, the J call TRBJ1-2; maybe TRBD1 (5 bases). The CDR3 is made up of 21 amino acids. V gave up 5 bases and J gave up 4 bases, with 35 bases separating them. The germline V gene encodes CDR1 PRHDT and CDR2 FYEKMQ (reference sequence). The CDR3 nucleotides are TGTGCCAGCAGCACCCCTCGGGACTCGGCCGGGGGGAGCGGACTTTCCTATGGCTACACCTTC. It yields the protein CASSTPRDSAGGSGLSYGYTF.

There are a few counts of this clonotype. This chain joins TRBV9 and TRBJ1-2; D not certain. Trimming shortened V by 3 bases and J by 2 bases, and 11 bases separated the two germline ends. CDR1 SGDLS and CDR2 YYNGEE come from the germline V gene. The CDR3 sequence is 14 residues long. The DNA of the CDR3 is TGTGCCAGCAGCGGGGATTTCCGAAACTATGGCTACACCTTC. This translates into CASSGDFRNYGYTF.

The CDR3 protein is CASSVGAMGPYEQYF. For the CDR3, the DNA is TGTGCCAGCAGCGTAGGAGCCATGGGGCCCTACGAGCAGTACTTC. The chain joins TRBV9 to TRBJ2-7, with a tentative D call TRBD1 (5 bases). Germline lookup yields CDR1 SGDLS and CDR2 YYNGEE. CDR3 length equals 15 residues. V lost 0 bases, J lost 2 bases, and 12 bases lay in between. Based on the CDR3 plus reference TRBV9 and TRBJ2-7, the full variable domain is DSGVTQTPKHLITATGQRVTLRCSPRSGDLSVYWYQQSLDQGLQFLIQYYNGEERAKGNILERFSAQQFPDLHSELNLSSLELGDSALYFCASSVGAMGPYEQYFGPGTRLTVT.

The chain is built from TRBV20-1 and TRBJ2-5; D is unresolved. Between the trimmed V and J ends, which lost 3 bases and 2 bases, there was a span of 10 bases. CDR3 length: 13 amino acids. CDR1 and CDR2 from the germline V gene are DFQATT and SNEGSKA (reference sequence). The CDR3 nucleotides are TGCAGTGCTAGGGGATGGGGACAAGAGACCCAGTACTTC. Protein product: CSARGWGQETQYF.

This clonotype was observed a few times. This sequence joins TRBV5-1 and TRBJ2-7; tentatively, D is TRBD1 (6 bases). Looked up from germline, CDR1 is SGHRS and CDR2 is YFSETQ. The V end lost 1 base, the J end lost 3 bases, and 11 bases lay between the germline ends. The CDR3 extends over 14 amino acids. Here the CDR3 DNA reads TGCGCCAGCAGCTTGCCGGGACAACGCTACGAGCAGTACTTC. As protein: CASSLPGQRYEQYF. The variable domain in full, completed from reference TRBV5-1 and TRBJ2-7, reads KAGVTQTPRYLIKTRGQQVTLSCSPISGHRSVSWYQQTPGQGLQFLFEYFSETQRNKGNFPGRFSGRQFSNSRSEMNVSTLELGDSALYLCASSLPGQRYEQYFGPGTRLTVT.

This clonotype has just a few counts. The chain links TRBV12-3 or TRBV12-4 to TRBJ2-2; 9 bases line up with TRBD1. V was clipped by 6 bases and J by 5 bases; unmatched bases: 7. CDR3 size: 15 residues. In DNA, the CDR3 is TGTGCCAGCAGAACAGGGGGCAAGGAAACCGGGGAGCTGTTTTTT. Protein: CASRTGGKETGELFF.

The chain combines TRBV19 with TRBJ1-4; D call uncertain. CDR3 size: 13 residues. Germline values: CDR1 LNHDA, CDR2 SQIVND (reference sequence). Trimming took 2 bases from V and 8 from J, leaving 9 bases between them. The CDR3: CASSISGEEKLFF. CDR3 nucleotide sequence: TGTGCCAGTAGTATAAGTGGGGAGGAAAAACTGTTTTTT. Based on the CDR3 plus reference TRBV19 and TRBJ1-4, the full variable domain is DGGITQSPKYLFRKEGQNVTLSCEQNLNHDAMYWYRQDPGQGLRLIYYSQIVNDFQKGDIAEGYSVSREKKESFPLTVTSAQKNPTAFYLCASSISGEEKLFFGSGTQLSVL.

There are a few counts of this clonotype. The chain couples TRBV5-5 to TRBJ2-5, with 9 bases that match TRBD1. V was clipped by 0 bases and J by 4 bases; unmatched bases: 4. CDR1 and CDR2 from the germline V gene are SGHKS and YYEKEE (reference sequence). The CDR3 has 15 amino acids. DNA of the CDR3: TGTGCCAGCAGCTTGGTGTGGACAGGGGCAGAGACCCAGTACTTC. Protein sequence: CASSLVWTGAETQYF.

The V call is TRBV4-1, the J call TRBJ2-1; D may correspond to TRBD1 or TRBD2 (5 bases each). This CDR3 has 16 amino acids. Trimming removed 3 bases at V and 0 bases at J, with 12 bases between. The V gene's germline CDR1 is MGHRA and CDR2 YSYEKL. The CDR3 region has the DNA TGCGCCAGCAGCCATGGGACGAGGAGCTCCTACAATGAGCAGTTCTTC. It encodes CASSHGTRSSYNEQFF.

The chain has TRBV14 and TRBJ1-1; no firm D call. This CDR3 is 16 amino acids long. V was cut by 0 bases and J by 0 bases, with 11 bases left in between. Germline V gene data show CDR1 as SGHDN and CDR2 as FVKESK. In nucleotides, the CDR3 is TGTGCCAGCAGCCAAGATTTAGGACGGTTGAACACTGAAGCTTTCTTT. Its translation is CASSQDLGRLNTEAFF.

This clonotype has only a few counts. The chain links TRBV12-3 or TRBV12-4 to TRBJ2-7, with D possibly called TRBD1 or TRBD2 (5 bases each). With 6 bases removed from V and 3 bases from J, the gap between germline ends came to 18 bases. The CDR3 is 15 amino acids. CDR3 DNA: TGTGCCAGCAGGGGATCCGGGACCGCCTTCTACGAGCAGTACTTC. It translates to CASRGSGTAFYEQYF.

This clonotype occurred a few times. The rearrangement joins TRBV6-6 to TRBJ2-4, with TRBD2 identical over 8 bases. Germline lookup yields CDR1 MNHNY and CDR2 SVGAGI (reference sequence). Germline trimming cut 5 bases from V and 3 bases from J; bases unmatched to any gene: 9. The CDR3 runs to 16 residues. DNA for the CDR3: TGTGCCAGCAGTCCCGGGGGGGTGCGTGGCAAAAACATTCAGTACTTC. Protein product: CASSPGGVRGKNIQYF.

The V and J genes are TRBV2 and TRBJ2-7; 8 nucleotides match TRBD2. Germline V gene data show CDR1 as SNHLY and CDR2 as FYNNEI. The V and J ends lost 6 bases and 7 bases, in that order; junction bases with no gene match: 14. The CDR3 length is 15 residues. This CDR3 is CASSNPGLGSWEQYF. CDR3 DNA sequence: TGTGCCAGCAGCAATCCGGGACTAGGGTCCTGGGAGCAGTACTTC.

This clonotype showed up just once. This chain links TRBV6-4 with TRBJ2-1; D may be TRBD2 (6 bases). V lost 3 bases, J lost 9 bases, and 12 bases lay in between. Germline V gene data show CDR1 as MRHNA and CDR2 as SNTAGT. The CDR3 runs to 13 residues. CDR3: CASSETGVGEQFF. DNA for the CDR3: TGTGCCAGCAGTGAAACGGGAGTAGGTGAGCAGTTCTTC.

This clonotype was observed a handful of times. The rearrangement joins TRBV12-5 to TRBJ1-1; D may be TRBD1 (6 bases). The CDR3 covers 14 residues. Germline assignment: CDR1 LGHNT and CDR2 FRNRAP. The ends were cut back, 4 bases at V and 8 bases at J, with 17 bases in the middle. CDR3 nucleotides: TGTGCTAGTGGTTGGGCCCTGGCAGGGGTCGAAGCTTTCTTT. Its protein product is CASGWALAGVEAFF.

This chain links TRBV7-9 with TRBJ2-3; D gene unclear. V dropped 5 bases and J dropped 1 base, with 13 bases sitting between them. The CDR3 runs 15 residues. Germline-derived CDR1 and CDR2 are SEHNR and FQNEAQ (reference sequence). The DNA for the CDR3 is TGTGCCAGCAGCATCTGGACGGCTGGCACAGATACGCAGTATTTT. The encoded protein is CASSIWTAGTDTQYF.

This clonotype appeared many times. The J gene is TRBJ2-5, the V gene TRBV9; 7 nucleotides align to TRBD2. The CDR3 runs 15 residues. Germline V gene sequence: CDR1 SGDLS, CDR2 YYNGEE. V trimming: 1 base; J trimming: 5 bases; junction bases outside the gene matches: 8. The CDR3 bases are TGTGCCAGCAGCGTATTGGGGGGGAGCTTGGAGACCCAGTACTTC. Its translation: CASSVLGGSLETQYF. Supplemented by reference TRBV9 and TRBJ2-5, the full variable domain reads DSGVTQTPKHLITATGQRVTLRCSPRSGDLSVYWYQQSLDQGLQFLIQYYNGEERAKGNILERFSAQQFPDLHSELNLSSLELGDSALYFCASSVLGGSLETQYFGPGTRLLVL.

This clonotype was seen only a few times. The V gene is TRBV4-1, the J gene TRBJ1-5; D perhaps matches TRBD1 (6 bases). This CDR3 has 15 amino acids. The germline V and J ends were trimmed by 6 bases and 4 bases, with 16 bases remaining between them. The V gene's germline CDR1 is MGHRA and CDR2 YSYEKL. In DNA form, the CDR3 reads TGCGCCAGCAGTGGCTTCGGACAGAAGAATCAGCCCCAGCATTTT. Its protein product is CASSGFGQKNQPQHF.

This clonotype came up a few times. This chain connects TRBV7-9 to TRBJ2-2; a weak D match, TRBD2 (6 bases). Trimming pared 0 bases from V and 6 bases from J, leaving 11 bases between. Germline V CDR1 and CDR2: SEHNR, FQNEAQ (reference sequence). There are 15 residues in the CDR3. The CDR3 spells CASSLALAGSGELFF. CDR3 bases: TGTGCCAGCAGCTTAGCGCTCGCGGGATCCGGGGAGCTGTTTTTT. Using reference TRBV7-9 and TRBJ2-2 for the parts outside the CDR3, the full variable domain is DTGVSQNPRHKITKRGQNVTFRCDPISEHNRLYWYRQTLGQGPEFLTYFQNEAQLEKSRLLSDRFSAERPKGSFSTLEIQRTEQGDSAMYLCASSLALAGSGELFFGEGSRLTVL.

The chain combines TRBV5-6 with TRBJ2-1; maybe TRBD1 (6 bases). The V and J ends lost 3 bases and 0 bases respectively, with 13 bases between them. Germline V CDR1 and CDR2: SGHDT, YYEEEE. The CDR3 runs to 16 residues. CDR3 bases: TGTGCCAGCAGCTCGGACAGACGAAGCTCCTACAATGAGCAGTTCTTC. Translating it yields CASSSDRRSSYNEQFF.